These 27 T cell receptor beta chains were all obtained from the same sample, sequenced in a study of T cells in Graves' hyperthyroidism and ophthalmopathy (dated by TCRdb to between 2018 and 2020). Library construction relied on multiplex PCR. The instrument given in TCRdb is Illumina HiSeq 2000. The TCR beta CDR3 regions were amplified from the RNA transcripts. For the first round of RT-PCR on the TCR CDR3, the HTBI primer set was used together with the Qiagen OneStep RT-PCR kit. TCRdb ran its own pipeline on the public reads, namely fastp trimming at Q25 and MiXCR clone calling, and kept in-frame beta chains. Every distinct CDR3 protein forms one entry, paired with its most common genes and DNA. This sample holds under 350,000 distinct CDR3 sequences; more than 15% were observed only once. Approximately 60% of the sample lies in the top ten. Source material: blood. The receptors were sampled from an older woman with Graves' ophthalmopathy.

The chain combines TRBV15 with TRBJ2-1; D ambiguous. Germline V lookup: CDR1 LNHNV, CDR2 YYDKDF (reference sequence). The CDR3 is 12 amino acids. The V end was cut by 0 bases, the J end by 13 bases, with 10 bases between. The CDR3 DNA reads TGTGCCACCAGCAGAGATTCCCTGAGCCAGTTCTTC. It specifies CATSRDSLSQFF. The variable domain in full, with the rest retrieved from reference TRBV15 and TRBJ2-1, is DAMVIQNPRYQVTQFGKPVTLSCSQTLNHNVMYWYQQKSSQAPKLLFHYYDKDFNNEADTPDNFQSRRPNTSFCFLDIRSPGLGDTAMYLCATSRDSLSQFFGPGTRLTVL.

CDR3 sequence: CASSLYGDNEQFF. The CDR3 DNA sequence: TGCGCCAGCAGCCTTTATGGGGACAATGAGCAGTTCTTC. This chain joins TRBV4-3 and TRBJ2-1; no firm D call. Per germline, CDR1 LGHNA and CDR2 YSLEER. V lost 4 bases, J lost 5 bases, and 9 bases lay in between. The CDR3 runs 13 residues.

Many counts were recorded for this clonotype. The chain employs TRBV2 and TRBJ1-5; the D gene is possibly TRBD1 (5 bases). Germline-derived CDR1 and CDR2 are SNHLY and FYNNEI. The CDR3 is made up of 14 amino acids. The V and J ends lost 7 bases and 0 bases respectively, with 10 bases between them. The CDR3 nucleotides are TGTGCCAGCACCGGACAATATAGCAATCAGCCCCAGCATTTT. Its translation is CASTGQYSNQPQHF.

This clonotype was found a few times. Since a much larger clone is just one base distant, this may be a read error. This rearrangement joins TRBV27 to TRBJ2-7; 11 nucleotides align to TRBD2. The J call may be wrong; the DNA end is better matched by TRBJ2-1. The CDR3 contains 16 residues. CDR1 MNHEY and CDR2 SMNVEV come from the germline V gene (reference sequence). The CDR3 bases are TGTGCCAGCAGTGCCGCCGGGACTAGCGGTTCCTACGAGCAGTTCTTC. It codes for CASSAAGTSGSYEQFF.

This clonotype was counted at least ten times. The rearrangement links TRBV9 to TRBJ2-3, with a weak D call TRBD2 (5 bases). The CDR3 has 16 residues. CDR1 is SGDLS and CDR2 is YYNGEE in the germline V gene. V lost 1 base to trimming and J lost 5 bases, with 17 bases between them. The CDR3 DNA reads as TGTGCCAGCAGCGTACTAGGTGGGCGGGTCGGAGATACGCAGTATTTT. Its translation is CASSVLGGRVGDTQYF.

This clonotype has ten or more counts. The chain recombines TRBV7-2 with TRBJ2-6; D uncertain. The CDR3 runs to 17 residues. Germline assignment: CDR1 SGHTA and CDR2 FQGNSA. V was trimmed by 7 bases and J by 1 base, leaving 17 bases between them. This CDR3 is CASTRTVSISGANVLTF. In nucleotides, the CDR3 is TGTGCCAGCACCCGGACGGTCTCTATATCTGGGGCCAACGTCCTGACTTTC.

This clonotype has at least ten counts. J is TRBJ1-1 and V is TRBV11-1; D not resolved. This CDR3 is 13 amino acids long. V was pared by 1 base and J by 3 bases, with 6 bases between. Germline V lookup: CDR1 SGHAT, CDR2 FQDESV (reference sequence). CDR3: CASSLGPDTEAFF. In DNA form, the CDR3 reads TGTGCCAGCAGCTTAGGACCGGACACTGAAGCTTTCTTT.

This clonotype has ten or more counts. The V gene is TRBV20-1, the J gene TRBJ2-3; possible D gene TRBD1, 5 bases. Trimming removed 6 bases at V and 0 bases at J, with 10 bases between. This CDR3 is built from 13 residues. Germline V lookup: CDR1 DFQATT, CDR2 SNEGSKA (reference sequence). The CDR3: CSARQSSTDTQYF. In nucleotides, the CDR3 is TGCAGTGCCAGACAGAGTAGCACAGATACGCAGTATTTT.

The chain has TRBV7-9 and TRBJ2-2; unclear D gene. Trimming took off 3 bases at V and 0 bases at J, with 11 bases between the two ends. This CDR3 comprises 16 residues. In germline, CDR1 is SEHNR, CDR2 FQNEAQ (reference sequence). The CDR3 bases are TGTGCCAGCAGCTTCCGGGCGGCAGCGAACACCGGGGAGCTGTTTTTT. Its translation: CASSFRAAANTGELFF. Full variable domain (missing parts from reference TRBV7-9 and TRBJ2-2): DTGVSQNPRHKITKRGQNVTFRCDPISEHNRLYWYRQTLGQGPEFLTYFQNEAQLEKSRLLSDRFSAERPKGSFSTLEIQRTEQGDSAMYLCASSFRAAANTGELFFGEGSRLTVL.

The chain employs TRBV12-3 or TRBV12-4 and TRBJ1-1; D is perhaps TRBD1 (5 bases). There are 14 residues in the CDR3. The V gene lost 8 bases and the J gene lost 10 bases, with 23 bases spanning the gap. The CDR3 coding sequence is TGTGCCAGCCGACCGTCCCCGACCAGGGCTGGAGCTTTCTTT. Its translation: CASRPSPTRAGAFF.

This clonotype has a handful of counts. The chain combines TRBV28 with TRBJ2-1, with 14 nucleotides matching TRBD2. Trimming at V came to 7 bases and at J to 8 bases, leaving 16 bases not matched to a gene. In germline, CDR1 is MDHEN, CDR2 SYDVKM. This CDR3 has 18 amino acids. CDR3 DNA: TGTGCCAGCAACCCCGGACTAGCGGGAGGCTTCGTGATGGATGAGCAGTTCTTC. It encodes CASNPGLAGGFVMDEQFF.

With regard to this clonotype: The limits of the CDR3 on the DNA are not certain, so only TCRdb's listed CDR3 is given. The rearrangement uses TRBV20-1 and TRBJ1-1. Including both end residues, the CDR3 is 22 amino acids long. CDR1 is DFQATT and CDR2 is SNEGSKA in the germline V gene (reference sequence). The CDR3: CSAQPGTSLVQQYFGPGTEAFF.

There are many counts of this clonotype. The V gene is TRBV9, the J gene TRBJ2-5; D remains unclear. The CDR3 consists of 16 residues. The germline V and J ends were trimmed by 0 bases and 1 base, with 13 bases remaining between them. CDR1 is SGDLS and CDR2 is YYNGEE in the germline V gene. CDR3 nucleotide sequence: TGTGCCAGCAGCGTAGAGGCGGTCGACTTCCAAGAGACCCAGTACTTC. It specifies CASSVEAVDFQETQYF.

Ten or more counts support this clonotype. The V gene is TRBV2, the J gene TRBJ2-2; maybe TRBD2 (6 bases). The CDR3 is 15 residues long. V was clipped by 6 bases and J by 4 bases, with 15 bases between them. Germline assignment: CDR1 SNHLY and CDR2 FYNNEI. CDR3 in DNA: TGTGCCAGCAGGGGGGGACTGGAGAGCACCGGGGAGCTGTTTTTT. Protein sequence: CASRGGLESTGELFF.

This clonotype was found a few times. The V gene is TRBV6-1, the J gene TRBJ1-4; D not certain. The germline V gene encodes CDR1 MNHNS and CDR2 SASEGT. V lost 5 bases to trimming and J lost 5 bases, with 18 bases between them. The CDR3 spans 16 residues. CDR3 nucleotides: TGTGCCAGCAGTCCAGACTCCGCCGATCGGAATGAAAAACTGTTTTTT. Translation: CASSPDSADRNEKLFF.

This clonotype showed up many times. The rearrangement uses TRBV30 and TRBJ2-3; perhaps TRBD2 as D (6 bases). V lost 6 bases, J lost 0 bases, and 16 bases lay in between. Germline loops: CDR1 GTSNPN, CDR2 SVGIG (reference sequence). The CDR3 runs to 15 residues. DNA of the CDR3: TGTGCCTGTCCCAGCGTCGCGGGGAGCACAGATACGCAGTATTTT. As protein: CACPSVAGSTDTQYF.

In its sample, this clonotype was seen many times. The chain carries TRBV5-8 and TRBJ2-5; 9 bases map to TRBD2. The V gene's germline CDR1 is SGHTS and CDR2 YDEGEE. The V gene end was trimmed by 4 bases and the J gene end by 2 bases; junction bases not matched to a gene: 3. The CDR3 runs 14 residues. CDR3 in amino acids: CASSLAGPQETQYF. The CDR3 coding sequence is TGTGCCAGCAGCCTAGCGGGACCTCAAGAGACCCAGTACTTC. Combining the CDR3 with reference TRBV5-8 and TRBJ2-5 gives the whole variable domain EAGVTQSPTHLIKTRGQQATLRCSPISGHTSVYWYQQALGLGLQFLLWYDEGEERNRGNFPPRFSGRQFPNYSSELNVNALELEDSALYLCASSLAGPQETQYFGPGTRLLVL.

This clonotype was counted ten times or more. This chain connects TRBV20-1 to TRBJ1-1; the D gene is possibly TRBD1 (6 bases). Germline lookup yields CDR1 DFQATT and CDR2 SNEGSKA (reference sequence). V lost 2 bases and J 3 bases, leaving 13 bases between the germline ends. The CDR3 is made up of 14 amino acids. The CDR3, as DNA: TGCAGTGCTAGAATACAGGGTGGTGACACTGAAGCTTTCTTT. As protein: CSARIQGGDTEAFF.

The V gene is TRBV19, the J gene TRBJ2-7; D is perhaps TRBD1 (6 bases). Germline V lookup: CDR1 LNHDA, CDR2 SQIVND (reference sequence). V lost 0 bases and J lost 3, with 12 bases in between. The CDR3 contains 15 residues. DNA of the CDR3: TGTGCCAGTAGTATAGATGAGGGCAGGGGCTACGAGCAGTACTTC. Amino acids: CASSIDEGRGYEQYF.

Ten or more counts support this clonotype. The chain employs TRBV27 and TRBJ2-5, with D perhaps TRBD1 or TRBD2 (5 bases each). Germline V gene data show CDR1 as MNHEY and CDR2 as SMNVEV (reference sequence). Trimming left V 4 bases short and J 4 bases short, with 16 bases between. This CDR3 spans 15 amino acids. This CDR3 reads CASSSPQGGGETQYF. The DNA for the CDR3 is TGTGCCAGCAGTTCGCCGCAGGGCGGAGGAGAGACCCAGTACTTC.

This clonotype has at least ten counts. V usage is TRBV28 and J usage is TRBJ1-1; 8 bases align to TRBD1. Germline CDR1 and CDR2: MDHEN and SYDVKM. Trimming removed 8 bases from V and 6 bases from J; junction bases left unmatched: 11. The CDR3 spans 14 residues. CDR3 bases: TGTGCCAGCGTAATGGACAGGGTAGCGTCTGAAGCTTTCTTT. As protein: CASVMDRVASEAFF.

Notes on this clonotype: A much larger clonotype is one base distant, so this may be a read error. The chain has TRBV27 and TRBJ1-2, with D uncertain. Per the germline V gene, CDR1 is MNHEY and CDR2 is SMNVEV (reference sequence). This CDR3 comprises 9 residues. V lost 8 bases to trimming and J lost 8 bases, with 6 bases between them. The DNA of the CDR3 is TGTGCCAGCCGGGTGGGCTACACCTTC. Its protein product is CASRVGYTF.

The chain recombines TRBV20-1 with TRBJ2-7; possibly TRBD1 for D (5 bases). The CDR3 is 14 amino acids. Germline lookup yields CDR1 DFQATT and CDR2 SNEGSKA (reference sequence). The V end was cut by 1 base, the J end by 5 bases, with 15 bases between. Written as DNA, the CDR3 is TGCAGTGCTAGAGCTTCAGGGTCTCCCCACGAGCAGTACTTC. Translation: CSARASGSPHEQYF.

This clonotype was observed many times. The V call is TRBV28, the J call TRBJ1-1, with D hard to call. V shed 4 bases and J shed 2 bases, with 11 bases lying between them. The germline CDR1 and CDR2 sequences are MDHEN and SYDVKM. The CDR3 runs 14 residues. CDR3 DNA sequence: TGTGCCAGCAGTTCCCTCGTAGTCAACACTGAAGCTTTCTTT. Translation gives CASSSLVVNTEAFF.

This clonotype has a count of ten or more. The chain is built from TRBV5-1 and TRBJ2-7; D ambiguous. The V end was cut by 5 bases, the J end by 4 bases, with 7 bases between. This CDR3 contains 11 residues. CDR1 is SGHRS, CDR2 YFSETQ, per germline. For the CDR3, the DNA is TGCGCCAGCAGAGACTTTTACGAGCAGTACTTC. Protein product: CASRDFYEQYF.

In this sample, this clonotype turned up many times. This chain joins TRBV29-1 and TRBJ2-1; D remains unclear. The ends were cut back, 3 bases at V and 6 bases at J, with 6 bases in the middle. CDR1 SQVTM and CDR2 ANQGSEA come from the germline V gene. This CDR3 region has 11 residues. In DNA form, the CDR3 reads TGCAGCGTTGATAGAGGCAATGAGCAGTTCTTC. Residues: CSVDRGNEQFF.

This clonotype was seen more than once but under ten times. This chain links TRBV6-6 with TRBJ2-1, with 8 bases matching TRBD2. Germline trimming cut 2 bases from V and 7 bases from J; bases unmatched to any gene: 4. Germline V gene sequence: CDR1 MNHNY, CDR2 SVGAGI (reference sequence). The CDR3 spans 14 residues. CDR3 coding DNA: TGTGCCAGCAGTTACCTCCGGGGGGGAAATGAGCAGTTCTTC. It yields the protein CASSYLRGGNEQFF.